Shown below are 25 T cell receptor beta chains from a single sample sequenced in a study of cytomegalovirus exposure and HLA in healthy donors. Primers included in the PCR were 60 Vbeta and 13 Jbeta primers. Measured with immunoSEQ multiplex PCR; TCRdb has only the in-frame clones, and not every one. This table has about 60,000 clones, 77% appearing once. Material for sequencing was PBMCs. These receptors came from a woman aged 40 to 50 in good health and CMV-seropositive.

The CDR3 DNA reads TGTGCCAGCAATCAGGGACTAGCGGGGGGCAATGAGCAGTTCTTC. Translated: CASNQGLAGGNEQFF. The chain has TRBV6-6 and TRBJ2-1, with 15 nucleotides matching TRBD2. The trim removed 7 bases at V and 6 bases at J, leaving 4 bases unmatched. Germline CDR1 is MNHNY and CDR2 is SVGAGI (reference sequence). CDR3 length: 15 residues.

The V call is TRBV5-1, the J call TRBJ2-5; tentatively, D is TRBD1 (5 bases). The CDR3 sequence is 15 residues long. V lost 0 bases and J lost 1, with 10 bases in between. Germline lookup yields CDR1 SGHRS and CDR2 YFSETQ. This CDR3 is CASSLATGVQETQYF. CDR3 coding DNA: TGCGCCAGCAGCTTGGCCACAGGCGTCCAAGAGACCCAGTACTTC.

This clone was recorded a few times. The chain links TRBV4-2 to TRBJ1-2; no clear D gene. The CDR3 consists of 12 residues. Germline assignment: CDR1 LGHNA and CDR2 YNFKEQ. V was pared by 0 bases and J by 8 bases, with 7 bases between. CDR3 DNA: TGTGCCAGCAGCCAAGACGGGATCGGCTACACCTTC. This sequence encodes CASSQDGIGYTF.

V is TRBV23-1 and J is TRBJ2-7; 9 bases map to TRBD1. TRBV23-1 is labeled an ORF, and its function is uncertain. The CDR3 consists of 12 residues. The CDR3 DNA follows: TGCGTCCGGGACAGGGCCTCCTACGAGCAGTACTTC. Translation: CVRDRASYEQYF.

The chain recombines TRBV7-3 with TRBJ2-1; 9 nucleotides line up with TRBD1. V was clipped by 5 bases and J by 4 bases; unmatched bases: 6. Looked up from germline, CDR1 is SGHTA and CDR2 is FQGTGA. The CDR3 runs to 15 residues. CDR3 in amino acids: CASSPTGGIYNEQFF. DNA of the CDR3: TGTGCCAGCAGCCCGACAGGGGGGATTTACAATGAGCAGTTCTTC.

The rearrangement joins TRBV6-5 to TRBJ1-1; D perhaps matches TRBD1 (5 bases). CDR3 length: 14 residues. Germline loops: CDR1 MNHEY, CDR2 SVGAGI. Trimming left V 4 bases short and J 2 bases short, with 11 bases between. CDR3 sequence reads: CASSWGDLNTEAFF. DNA of the CDR3: TGTGCCAGCAGTTGGGGGGACCTAAACACTGAAGCTTTCTTT.

This clone was seen only a few times. The gene calls are TRBV2 and TRBJ1-2, with a tentative D call TRBD1 (6 bases). Trimming removed 2 bases from V and 1 base from J, with 8 bases in between. Germline V lookup: CDR1 SNHLY, CDR2 FYNNEI. The CDR3 is 14 residues long. The CDR3 sequence: CASSEQGGNYGYTF. CDR3 nucleotide sequence: TGTGCCAGCAGTGAACAAGGGGGTAACTATGGCTACACCTTC.

This clone was recorded only once. In DNA form, the CDR3 reads TGTGCCAGTAATACAGGACCCTCTGGAAACACCATATATTTT. This codes for CASNTGPSGNTIYF. The gene calls are TRBV19 and TRBJ1-3; D is possibly TRBD1 (5 bases). This CDR3 spans 14 amino acids. The V end was cut by 7 bases, the J end by 0 bases, with 10 bases between. CDR1 and CDR2 from the germline V gene are LNHDA and SQIVND (reference sequence).

V usage is TRBV6-5 and J usage is TRBJ1-6; TRBD1 is a possible D gene (6 bases). The CDR3 contains 13 residues. Germline CDR1 reads MNHEY; CDR2 reads SVGAGI. V was clipped by 2 bases and J by 14 bases, with 13 bases between them. The CDR3 DNA sequence: TGTGCCAGCAGTTACCCCGGACAGTTTACCCTCCACTTT. Protein: CASSYPGQFTLHF.

The V gene is TRBV6-5, the J gene TRBJ1-3; D unresolved. The CDR3 has 14 amino acids. The germline V gene has CDR1 MNHEY and CDR2 SVGAGI. V was shortened by 6 bases and J by 2 bases, with 11 bases between the two germline ends. CDR3 in amino acids: CASSSGVAGNTIYF. CDR3 bases: TGTGCCAGCAGCTCTGGAGTAGCTGGAAACACCATATATTTT.

This clone was detected a few times. The gene calls are TRBV5-1 and TRBJ2-7; D perhaps matches TRBD2 (6 bases). CDR3 length: 13 residues. The germline V gene has CDR1 SGHRS and CDR2 YFSETQ. V lost 3 bases and J lost 3, with 10 bases in between. DNA of the CDR3: TGCGCCAGCAGCTGGGAGGACCTCTACGAGCAGTACTTC. This encodes CASSWEDLYEQYF. Based on the CDR3 plus reference TRBV5-1 and TRBJ2-7, the full variable domain is KAGVTQTPRYLIKTRGQQVTLSCSPISGHRSVSWYQQTPGQGLQFLFEYFSETQRNKGNFPGRFSGRQFSNSRSEMNVSTLELGDSALYLCASSWEDLYEQYFGPGTRLTVT.

The genes are TRBV14 and TRBJ1-6, with no clear D. The CDR3 covers 17 residues. Germline V gene lookup returns CDR1 SGHDN and CDR2 FVKESK. V was clipped by 4 bases and J by 0 bases, with 13 bases between them. The CDR3 sequence is CASSRGEAFSYNSPLHF. In nucleotides, the CDR3 is TGTGCCAGCAGCCGTGGGGAGGCCTTCTCCTATAATTCACCCCTCCACTTT.

The chain joins TRBV30 to TRBJ2-5, with D maybe TRBD2 (5 bases). In germline, CDR1 is GTSNPN, CDR2 SVGIG (reference sequence). The CDR3 extends over 12 amino acids. V lost 6 bases and J lost 5, with 13 bases in between. The CDR3 protein is CACTARGETQYF. The CDR3 nucleotides are TGTGCCTGTACGGCTAGAGGGGAGACCCAGTACTTC.

The chain combines TRBV10-3 with TRBJ1-4, with D tentatively TRBD1 (5 bases). The CDR3 is 13 amino acids. CDR1 and CDR2 from the germline V gene are ENHRY and SYGVKD. Trimming shortened V by 7 bases and J by 4 bases, and 10 bases separated the two germline ends. The CDR3 loop is CAITRGSNEKLFF. CDR3 in DNA: TGTGCCATCACCCGGGGGAGTAATGAAAAACTGTTTTTT.

V gene TRBV11-3 combines with J gene TRBJ2-1; 8 bases align to TRBD2. Germline V gives CDR1 SGHNT, CDR2 YENEEA. The CDR3 runs 18 residues. V lost 1 base to trimming and J lost 1 base; unmatched junction nucleotides: 9. As DNA, the CDR3 is TGTGCCAGCAGCTTAGGAGGTAGCGGGGTGACATCCTACAATGAGCAGTTCTTC. Protein: CASSLGGSGVTSYNEQFF.

The chain carries TRBV5-6 and TRBJ1-6, with 7 bases aligning to TRBD1. Germline V gene sequence: CDR1 SGHDT, CDR2 YYEEEE. This CDR3 has 15 amino acids. V trimming: 2 bases; J trimming: 14 bases; junction bases outside the gene matches: 13. The CDR3 sequence: CASSLTGAPLPALHF. The CDR3 DNA sequence: TGTGCCAGCAGCTTAACAGGGGCCCCCCTGCCGGCCCTCCACTTT.

V usage is TRBV14 and J usage is TRBJ1-1, with D unresolved. Germline V gene sequence: CDR1 SGHDN, CDR2 FVKESK. The CDR3 consists of 14 residues. Trimming removed 4 bases at V and 5 bases at J, with 14 bases between. The CDR3 region has the DNA TGTGCCAGCAGCCCCAGCGTCTTCGGGACTGAAGCTTTCTTT. Translated: CASSPSVFGTEAFF.

This rearrangement joins TRBV5-1 to TRBJ2-1, with 13 bases matching TRBD2. This CDR3 spans 19 amino acids. Trimming removed 4 bases from V and 7 bases from J; junction bases left unmatched: 17. CDR1 SGHRS and CDR2 YFSETQ come from the germline V gene. CDR3 loop: CASSGGTSGTGIRKNEQFF. The DNA of the CDR3 is TGCGCCAGCAGCGGAGGGACTAGCGGGACGGGGATACGGAAGAATGAGCAGTTCTTC.

This clone has a handful of counts. This chain uses TRBV28 with TRBJ1-2, with D perhaps TRBD1 (5 bases). The CDR3 has 15 amino acids. V was trimmed by 6 bases and J by 2 bases, leaving 16 bases between them. The germline V gene encodes CDR1 MDHEN and CDR2 SYDVKM. The CDR3 region is CASRRQLNQNYGYTF. CDR3 sequence (DNA): TGTGCCAGCAGGCGACAGTTAAACCAGAACTATGGCTACACCTTC.

This chain joins TRBV27 and TRBJ1-1, with D tentatively TRBD1 (6 bases). The CDR3 extends over 13 amino acids. V lost 2 bases and J lost 5, with 9 bases in between. The germline gives CDR1 MNHEY, CDR2 SMNVEV (reference sequence). The CDR3 spells CASSLTGWTEAFF. The CDR3 DNA reads as TGTGCCAGCAGTTTAACAGGGTGGACTGAAGCTTTCTTT.

The chain uses TRBV27 and TRBJ1-5; D gene unclear. Germline V CDR1 and CDR2: MNHEY, SMNVEV (reference sequence). This CDR3 comprises 14 residues. CDR3 residues: CASGTAYSNQPQHF. The DNA of the CDR3 is TGTGCTTCGGGAACAGCTTATAGCAATCAGCCCCAGCATTTT.

This clone occurred a few times. The genes are TRBV6-1 and TRBJ2-1; TRBD2 matches 11 bases. CDR3 size: 18 residues. J gave up 8 bases and V 2 bases, and 14 bases lay outside the gene matches. Germline V gene data show CDR1 as MNHNS and CDR2 as SASEGT. CDR3 sequence (DNA): TGTGCCAGCAGTGAAATCCCCGGTAGCGGGGGGGCGATCGATGAGCAGTTCTTC. Its protein product is CASSEIPGSGGAIDEQFF.

This chain connects TRBV5-4 to TRBJ1-2; possible D gene TRBD1, 6 bases. The CDR3 sequence is 14 residues long. Germline values: CDR1 SGHNT, CDR2 YYREEE (reference sequence). V lost 4 bases to trimming and J lost 3 bases, with 13 bases between them. CDR3 sequence: CASSPQGLDYGYTF. CDR3 sequence (DNA): TGTGCCAGCAGCCCACAGGGATTGGACTATGGCTACACCTTC.

The chain links TRBV7-9 to TRBJ2-7; D possibly corresponds to TRBD1 (5 bases). Trimming cost V 4 bases and J 3 bases, with 16 bases left between them. The germline V gene has CDR1 SEHNR and CDR2 FQNEAQ (reference sequence). The CDR3 is made up of 15 amino acids. CDR3 amino acids: CASSSLRQGLYEQYF. CDR3 bases: TGTGCCAGCAGCTCTCTACGGCAGGGCCTCTACGAGCAGTACTTC.

This clone was recorded a few times. The chain recombines TRBV4-1 with TRBJ1-5; TRBD1 agrees at 7 bases. V was clipped by 5 bases and J by 4 bases; unmatched bases: 8. Germline values: CDR1 MGHRA, CDR2 YSYEKL. This CDR3 region has 15 residues. CDR3 sequence (DNA): TGCGCCAGCAGCGGGAGGACAGGCGCGAATCAGCCCCAGCATTTT. It is translated as CASSGRTGANQPQHF.